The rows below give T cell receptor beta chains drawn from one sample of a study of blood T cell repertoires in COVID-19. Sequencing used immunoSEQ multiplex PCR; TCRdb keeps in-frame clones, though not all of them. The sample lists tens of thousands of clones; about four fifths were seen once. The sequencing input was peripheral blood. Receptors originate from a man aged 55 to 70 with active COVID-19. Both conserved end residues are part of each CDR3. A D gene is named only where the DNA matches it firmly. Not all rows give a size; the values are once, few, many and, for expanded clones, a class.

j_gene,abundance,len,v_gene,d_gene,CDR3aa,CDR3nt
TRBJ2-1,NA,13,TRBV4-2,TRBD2,CASSQDRGTRQFF,TGTGCCAGCAGCCAAGATCGAGGGACTAGGCAGTTCTTC
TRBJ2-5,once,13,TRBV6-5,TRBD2,CASRTGLQETQYF,TGTGCCAGCAGGACGGGACTACAAGAGACCCAGTACTTC
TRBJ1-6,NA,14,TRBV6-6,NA,CASSSTAGGSPLHF,TGTGCCAGCAGTTCGACGGCCGGGGGTTCACCCCTCCACTTT
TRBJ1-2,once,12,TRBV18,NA,CASSQASDGYTF,TGTGCCAGCTCGCAGGCCTCCGATGGCTACACCTTC
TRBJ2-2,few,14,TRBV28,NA,CASRSTGGDGELFF,TGTGCCAGCAGGTCTACAGGGGGGGACGGGGAGCTGTTTTTT
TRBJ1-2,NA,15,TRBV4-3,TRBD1,CASSGTGQGGYGYTF,TGCGCCAGCAGCGGTACTGGACAGGGAGGCTATGGCTACACCTTC
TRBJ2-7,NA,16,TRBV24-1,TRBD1,CATSENPGQGIDEQYF,TGTGCCACCAGTGAAAATCCGGGACAGGGAATCGACGAGCAGTACTTC
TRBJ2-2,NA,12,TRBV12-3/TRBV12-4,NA,CASKADGRELFF,TGTGCCAGCAAAGCGGACGGCAGGGAGCTGTTTTTT
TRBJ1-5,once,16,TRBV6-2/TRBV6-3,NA,CASSYMVSRGNQPQHF,TGTGCCAGCAGTTACATGGTTTCGAGGGGCAATCAGCCCCAGCATTTT
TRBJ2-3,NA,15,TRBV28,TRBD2,CASGGGGSGFVTQYF,TGTGCCAGCGGGGGGGGTGGCTCAGGTTTCGTTACGCAGTATTTT
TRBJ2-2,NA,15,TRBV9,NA,CASSFGTSNTGELFF,TGTGCCAGCAGCTTCGGGACTTCCAACACCGGGGAGCTGTTTTTT
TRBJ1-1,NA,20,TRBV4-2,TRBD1,CASSQGGRVRQGVKDTEAFF,TGTGCCAGCAGCCAAGGGGGCAGAGTAAGACAGGGGGTAAAGGACACTGAAGCTTTCTTT
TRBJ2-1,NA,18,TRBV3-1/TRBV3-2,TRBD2,CASSQGGDLAGFYNEQFF,TGTGCCAGCAGCCAAGGGGGAGATCTAGCGGGGTTCTACAATGAGCAGTTCTTC
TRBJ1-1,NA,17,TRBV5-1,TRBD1,CASSVRGQGAIGTEAFF,TGCGCCAGCAGCGTTCGCGGACAGGGGGCAATTGGCACTGAAGCTTTCTTT
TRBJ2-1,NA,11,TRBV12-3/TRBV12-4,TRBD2,CASSRGDEQFF,TGTGCCAGCAGCCGGGGGGATGAGCAGTTCTTC
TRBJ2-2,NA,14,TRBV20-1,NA,CSASNPPWPGELFF,TGCAGTGCTAGTAACCCCCCATGGCCCGGGGAGCTGTTTTTT
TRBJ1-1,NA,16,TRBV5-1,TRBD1,CASSFGQGKANTEAFF,TGCGCCAGCAGCTTCGGACAGGGAAAAGCGAACACTGAAGCTTTCTTT
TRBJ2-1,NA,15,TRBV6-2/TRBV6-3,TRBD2,CASSHLSGWSVEQFF,TGTGCCAGCAGCCACCTTAGCGGGTGGAGTGTGGAGCAGTTCTTC
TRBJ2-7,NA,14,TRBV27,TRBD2,CASSTGGTTYEQYF,TGTGCCAGCAGTACGGGAGGGACCACCTACGAGCAGTACTTC
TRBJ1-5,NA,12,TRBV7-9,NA,CASSTLREPQHF,TGTGCCAGCAGCACCTTGAGGGAGCCCCAGCATTTT
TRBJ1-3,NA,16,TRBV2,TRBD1,CASSRLGGSAGNTIYF,TGTGCCAGCAGTAGGCTAGGGGGCTCTGCTGGAAACACCATATATTTT
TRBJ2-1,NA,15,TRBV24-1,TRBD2,CATSEWGEGHNEQFF,TGTGCCACCAGTGAGTGGGGGGAGGGACACAATGAGCAGTTCTTC
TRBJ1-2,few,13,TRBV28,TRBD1,CASRDRDLYGYTF,TGTGCCAGCAGGGACAGGGATCTCTATGGCTACACCTTC
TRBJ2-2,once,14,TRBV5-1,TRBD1,CASSPWTGTGELFF,TGCGCCAGCAGCCCCTGGACAGGTACCGGGGAGCTGTTTTTT
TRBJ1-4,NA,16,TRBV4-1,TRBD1,CASSPTRTGGYEKLFF,TGCGCCAGCAGCCCCACAAGGACAGGGGGCTATGAAAAACTGTTTTTT
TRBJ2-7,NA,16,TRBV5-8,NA,CASDGGGAVSTYEQYF,TGTGCCAGCGATGGTGGAGGGGCGGTTTCTACGTACGAGCAGTACTTC
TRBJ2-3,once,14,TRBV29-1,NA,CSDRRGLAGDTQYF,TGCAGCGACCGAAGAGGGCTAGCCGGGGATACGCAGTATTTT
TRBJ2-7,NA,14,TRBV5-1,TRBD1,CASSSGQGGYEQYF,TGCGCCAGCAGCTCGGGACAGGGTGGGTACGAGCAGTACTTC